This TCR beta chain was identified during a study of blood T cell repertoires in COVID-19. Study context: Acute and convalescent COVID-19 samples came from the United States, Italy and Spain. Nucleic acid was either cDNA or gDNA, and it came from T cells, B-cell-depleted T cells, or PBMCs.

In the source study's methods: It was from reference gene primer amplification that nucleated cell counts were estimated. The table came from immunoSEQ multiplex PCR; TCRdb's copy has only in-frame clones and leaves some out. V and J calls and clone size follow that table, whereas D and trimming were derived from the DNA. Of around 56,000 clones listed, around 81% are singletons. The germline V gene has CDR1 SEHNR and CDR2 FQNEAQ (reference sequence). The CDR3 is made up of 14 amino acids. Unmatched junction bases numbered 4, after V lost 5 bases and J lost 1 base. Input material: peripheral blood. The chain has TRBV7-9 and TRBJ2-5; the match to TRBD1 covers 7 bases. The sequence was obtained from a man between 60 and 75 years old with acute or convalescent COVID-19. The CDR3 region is CASSGRDSQETQYF. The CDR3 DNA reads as TGTGCCAGCAGCGGACGGGACAGCCAAGAGACCCAGTACTTC. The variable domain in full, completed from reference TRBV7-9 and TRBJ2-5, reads DTGVSQNPRHKITKRGQNVTFRCDPISEHNRLYWYRQTLGQGPEFLTYFQNEAQLEKSRLLSDRFSAERPKGSFSTLEIQRTEQGDSAMYLCASSGRDSQETQYFGPGTRLLVL.